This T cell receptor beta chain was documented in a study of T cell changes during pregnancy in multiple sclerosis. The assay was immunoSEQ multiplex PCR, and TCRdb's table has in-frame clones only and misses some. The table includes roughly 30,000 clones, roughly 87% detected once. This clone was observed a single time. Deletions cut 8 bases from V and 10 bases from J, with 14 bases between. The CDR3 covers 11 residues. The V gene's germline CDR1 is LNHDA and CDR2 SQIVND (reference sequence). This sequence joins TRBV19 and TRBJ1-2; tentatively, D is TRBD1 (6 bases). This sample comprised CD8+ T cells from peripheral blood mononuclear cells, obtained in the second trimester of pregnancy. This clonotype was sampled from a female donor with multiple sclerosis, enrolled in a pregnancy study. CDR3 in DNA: TGTGCCAGTGAAAACAGGGTAGCCTACACCTTC. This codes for CASENRVAYTF.